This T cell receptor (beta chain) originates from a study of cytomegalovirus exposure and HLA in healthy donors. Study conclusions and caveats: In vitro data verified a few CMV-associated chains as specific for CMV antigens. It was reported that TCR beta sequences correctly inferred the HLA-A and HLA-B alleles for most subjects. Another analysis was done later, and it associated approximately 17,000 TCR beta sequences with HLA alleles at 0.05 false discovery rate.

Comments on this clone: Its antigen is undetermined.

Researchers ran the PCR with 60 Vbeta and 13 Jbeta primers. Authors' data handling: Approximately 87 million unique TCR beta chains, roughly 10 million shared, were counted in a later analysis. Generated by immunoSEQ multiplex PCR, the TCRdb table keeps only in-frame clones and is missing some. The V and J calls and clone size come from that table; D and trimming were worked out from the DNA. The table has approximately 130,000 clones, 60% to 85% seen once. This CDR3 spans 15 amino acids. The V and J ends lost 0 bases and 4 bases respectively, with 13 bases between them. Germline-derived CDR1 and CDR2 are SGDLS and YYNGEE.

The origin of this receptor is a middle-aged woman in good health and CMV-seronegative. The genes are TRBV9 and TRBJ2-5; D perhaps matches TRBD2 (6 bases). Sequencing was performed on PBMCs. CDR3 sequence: CASSVGGREAETQYF. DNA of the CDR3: TGTGCCAGCAGCGTAGGAGGCAGGGAGGCAGAGACCCAGTACTTC.